These 18 T cell receptor beta chains were sequenced from one sample in a study of cytomegalovirus exposure and HLA in healthy donors. Vbeta (60) and Jbeta (13) primers were used in the PCR. Method: immunoSEQ multiplex PCR; TCRdb's copy keeps in-frame clones and lacks some. This sample yields 120,000 to 150,000 clones, of which less than 85% are seen a single time; approximately 10% belongs to the top ten. Specimen: PBMCs. These receptor sequences come from a woman aged 45-60 years in good health and CMV-seropositive.

The V gene is TRBV6-1, the J gene TRBJ1-2; possibly TRBD1 for D (6 bases). The ends were cut back, 5 bases at V and 0 bases at J, with 13 bases in the middle. The CDR3 sequence is 15 residues long. Looked up from germline, CDR1 is MNHNS and CDR2 is SASEGT. CDR3 sequence reads: CASSRDTGPNYGYTF. DNA for the CDR3: TGTGCCAGCAGTCGGGACACCGGGCCTAACTATGGCTACACCTTC.

The V call is TRBV27, the J call TRBJ1-6; D ambiguous. Germline V gives CDR1 MNHEY, CDR2 SMNVEV (reference sequence). The CDR3 spans 12 residues. Trimming cost V 3 bases and J 7 bases, with 4 bases left between them. The CDR3: CASSFINSPLHF. The CDR3 nucleotides are TGTGCCAGCAGTTTTATAAATTCACCCCTCCACTTT.

The chain couples TRBV19 to TRBJ1-5; D perhaps matches TRBD1 (5 bases). CDR1 LNHDA and CDR2 SQIVND come from the germline V gene (reference sequence). V was clipped by 3 bases and J by 7 bases, with 13 bases between them. This CDR3 is built from 14 residues. CDR3 in DNA: TGTGCCAGTAGTATTGGGGGGGAAAGCCAGCCCCAGCATTTT. Its protein product is CASSIGGESQPQHF.

The chain joins TRBV12-2 to TRBJ1-6; the table's TRBD1 call for D was not verified on the DNA. TRBV12-2 is a pseudogene segment. This CDR3 spans 14 amino acids. CDR3 DNA: TGTGCAAGTCGCTGGGGACAGCCTAATTCACCCCTCCACTTT. It codes for CASRWGQPNSPLHF.

This rearrangement joins TRBV11-2 to TRBJ2-2, with 8 bases lining up with TRBD2. The CDR3 is 17 amino acids. Germline values: CDR1 SGHAT, CDR2 FQNNGV. V lost 4 bases to trimming and J lost 0 bases; unmatched junction nucleotides: 7. The CDR3 loop is CASSSPSGGANTGELFF. The CDR3 nucleotides read TGTGCCAGCAGCTCTCCGAGCGGGGGCGCGAACACCGGGGAGCTGTTTTTT.

The genes are TRBV9 and TRBJ2-3, with TRBD2 matching 8 bases. In germline, CDR1 is SGDLS, CDR2 YYNGEE. V gave up 0 bases and J gave up 3 bases; unmatched junction bases: 9. CDR3 length: 17 amino acids. The CDR3 is CASSVGSGGVLTDTQYF. CDR3 in DNA: TGTGCCAGCAGCGTAGGAAGCGGGGGCGTTTTGACAGATACGCAGTATTTT.

This clone is a singleton in its sample. This chain uses TRBV5-1 with TRBJ2-6, with TRBD1 as a possible D gene (6 bases). Germline values: CDR1 SGHRS, CDR2 YFSETQ. Trimming stripped 0 bases from V and 1 base from J, with 14 bases between. CDR3 size: 18 residues. Here the CDR3 reads CASSLDGQLLSGANVLTF. In nucleotides, the CDR3 is TGCGCCAGCAGCTTGGACGGACAGCTACTTTCTGGGGCCAACGTCCTGACTTTC.

The CDR3 nucleotides are TGTGCCAGCAGCCCCCGCGAGGCAGGGCCAAATTCACCCCTCCACTTT. It encodes CASSPREAGPNSPLHF. The V and J genes are TRBV7-3 and TRBJ1-6; D might be TRBD1 (5 bases). The CDR3 covers 16 residues. Trimming pared 5 bases from V and 7 bases from J, leaving 18 bases between. The germline gives CDR1 SGHTA, CDR2 FQGTGA.

This chain uses TRBV10-3 with TRBJ2-5; D is perhaps TRBD2 (6 bases). This CDR3 region has 11 residues. From germline, CDR1 is ENHRY and CDR2 SYGVKD. Trimming stripped 4 bases from V and 9 bases from J, with 9 bases between. As DNA, the CDR3 is TGTGCCATCAGTGCCGGGGAGGCCCAGTACTTC. Translating it yields CAISAGEAQYF.

The rearrangement uses TRBV6-5 and TRBJ1-2; 9 bases align to TRBD1. V lost 2 bases, J lost 8 bases, and 3 bases stayed unmatched. The germline V gene encodes CDR1 MNHEY and CDR2 SVGAGI. The CDR3 extends over 13 amino acids. CDR3: CASSYRDRVGYTF. CDR3 sequence (DNA): TGTGCCAGCAGTTACCGGGACAGGGTGGGCTACACCTTC.

The rearrangement uses TRBV9 and TRBJ1-1; TRBD1 might be the D (5 bases). V was cut by 6 bases and J by 4 bases, with 16 bases left in between. Per germline, CDR1 SGDLS and CDR2 YYNGEE. CDR3 length: 14 amino acids. The CDR3 region has the DNA TGTGCCAGCACCAAGCTTGGCGGGGGCACTGAAGCTTTCTTT. Translation: CASTKLGGGTEAFF.

The chain couples TRBV23-1 to TRBJ1-2, with no clear D. TRBV23-1 is reported as an ORF; its role is uncertain. There are 8 residues in the CDR3. The DNA of the CDR3 is TGCGCAGGGAAGGCGGGTACCTTC. Protein product: CAGKAGTF.

J is TRBJ2-7 and V is TRBV5-4; the match to TRBD1 covers 8 bases. Trimming removed 0 bases from V and 5 bases from J; junction bases left unmatched: 7. The germline CDR1 and CDR2 sequences are SGHNT and YYREEE (reference sequence). The CDR3 loop spans 15 amino acids. CDR3: CASSLGGQGGDEQYF. CDR3 nucleotide sequence: TGTGCCAGCAGCTTGGGAGGACAGGGAGGAGACGAGCAGTACTTC.

This chain uses TRBV7-9 with TRBJ2-5; 9 nucleotides line up with TRBD2. With 6 bases clipped from V and 5 bases from J, the junction kept 10 bases outside the gene matches. This CDR3 is 15 amino acids long. Per germline, CDR1 SEHNR and CDR2 FQNEAQ (reference sequence). The CDR3 nucleotides are TGTGCCAGCAGGTCGCGCGCGGGGGGGCGTGAGACCCAGTACTTC. Its translation is CASRSRAGGRETQYF.

The V gene is TRBV5-1, the J gene TRBJ2-2, with TRBD2 identical over 11 bases. The CDR3 consists of 16 residues. Per germline, CDR1 SGHRS and CDR2 YFSETQ. With 4 bases clipped from V and 3 bases from J, the junction kept 5 bases outside the gene matches. Written as DNA, the CDR3 is TGCGCCAGCAGCCCTGGACTAGCGGGTTACACCGGGGAGCTGTTTTTT. It specifies CASSPGLAGYTGELFF.

The chain couples TRBV6-4 to TRBJ2-2; D possibly corresponds to TRBD2 (5 bases). CDR3 length: 15 amino acids. Between the trimmed V and J ends, which lost 2 bases and 2 bases, there was a span of 9 bases. Germline CDR1 reads MRHNA; CDR2 reads SNTAGT. The CDR3 is CASSDIGENTGELFF. As DNA, the CDR3 is TGTGCCAGCAGTGACATCGGGGAAAACACCGGGGAGCTGTTTTTT.

The chain is built from TRBV4-3 and TRBJ1-1; the D gene is possibly TRBD1 (6 bases). Trimming pared 1 base from V and 3 bases from J, leaving 15 bases between. From germline, CDR1 is LGHNA and CDR2 YSLEER. The CDR3 consists of 16 residues. The DNA of the CDR3 is TGCGCCAGCAGCCAAGGCGTAGGGGGGGCGGACACTGAAGCTTTCTTT. Translating it yields CASSQGVGGADTEAFF.

The chain recombines TRBV5-1 with TRBJ2-7, with no clear D. This CDR3 has 15 residues. Germline CDR1 reads SGHRS; CDR2 reads YFSETQ. V lost 0 bases to trimming and J lost 0 bases, with 10 bases between them. The CDR3 sequence is CASSLDSRISYEQYF. Written as DNA, the CDR3 is TGCGCCAGCAGCTTGGATTCGAGGATCTCCTACGAGCAGTACTTC. Together with reference TRBV5-1 and TRBJ2-7, the CDR3 gives the full variable domain: KAGVTQTPRYLIKTRGQQVTLSCSPISGHRSVSWYQQTPGQGLQFLFEYFSETQRNKGNFPGRFSGRQFSNSRSEMNVSTLELGDSALYLCASSLDSRISYEQYFGPGTRLTVT.